These 21 T cell receptor beta chains were all obtained from the same sample, sequenced in a study of radiotherapy plus CTLA-4 blockade in lung cancer. This table comes from immunoSEQ multiplex PCR, and its TCRdb copy is limited to in-frame clones, with some not included. The sample shows some 110,000 clones, roughly 86% of them seen only once. This sample comprised peripheral blood, obtained from a patient treated with radiotherapy plus ipilimumab. These receptor sequences come from a human donor with non-small cell lung cancer that progressed on radiotherapy plus ipilimumab. Some clones in this sample may be carry-over from other donors' samples.

The chain combines TRBV21-1 with TRBJ2-4; the table gives TRBD2 as D, unverified against the DNA. TRBV21-1 is a documented pseudogene. The CDR3 is made up of 13 amino acids. For the CDR3, the DNA is TGTGCCAGCAGCAAACCCGTCCCTATCTTTACGTACTTC. It specifies CASSKPVPIFTYF.

The chain combines TRBV28 with TRBJ1-4; 10 bases align to TRBD1. Per germline, CDR1 MDHEN and CDR2 SYDVKM. The CDR3 runs to 15 residues. After removal of 5 bases from V and 6 bases from J, the junction contained 6 bases not matched to a gene. The CDR3 sequence: CASSPAGTGDEKLFF. CDR3 nucleotides: TGTGCCAGCAGTCCAGCCGGGACAGGGGATGAAAAACTGTTTTTT.

The chain carries TRBV18 and TRBJ1-5; D uncertain. V was pared by 1 base and J by 5 bases, with 6 bases between. From germline, CDR1 is KGHSH and CDR2 LQKENI. The length of the CDR3 is 13 residues. The CDR3 loop reads CASSPQEDQPQHF. The CDR3 nucleotides read TGTGCCAGCTCACCACAGGAGGATCAGCCCCAGCATTTT.

The CDR3 DNA is TGTGCCAGCAGCTTAGGCCGGAACACTGAAGCTTTCTTT. This sequence encodes CASSLGRNTEAFF. V usage is TRBV7-8 and J usage is TRBJ1-1; no clear D gene. The V end was cut by 1 base, the J end by 1 base, with 4 bases between. The CDR3 sequence is 13 residues long. Looked up from germline, CDR1 is SGHVS and CDR2 is FQNEAQ.

J is TRBJ1-2 and V is TRBV18, with 11 bases identical to TRBD1. V was pared by 2 bases and J by 8 bases, with 4 bases of the junction left unmatched. The germline V gene encodes CDR1 KGHSH and CDR2 LQKENI. The CDR3 extends over 14 amino acids. In nucleotides, the CDR3 is TGTGCCAGCTCACCAATGGGACAGGGGGACGGCTACACCTTC. It yields the protein CASSPMGQGDGYTF.

The chain employs TRBV2 and TRBJ2-7; TRBD1 might be the D (7 bases). With 11 bases removed from V and 1 base from J, the gap between germline ends came to 21 bases. CDR1 and CDR2 (germline): SNHLY, FYNNEI. The CDR3 is 15 residues long. This CDR3 is CASSRERQGSYEQYF. The CDR3 DNA sequence: TGTGCCTCCTCACGGGAGAGACAGGGATCCTACGAGCAGTACTTC.

This clone is a singleton in its sample. The chain couples TRBV7-6 to TRBJ1-2; D is perhaps TRBD1 (5 bases). This CDR3 is built from 13 residues. V lost 4 bases, J lost 7 bases, and 13 bases lay in between. Germline values: CDR1 SGHVS, CDR2 FNYEAQ. CDR3 amino acids: CASSSGNSVGYTF. CDR3 DNA: TGTGCCAGCAGCTCAGGGAACTCAGTTGGCTACACCTTC.

In its sample, this clone was seen once. The chain combines TRBV5-6 with TRBJ2-7; the D is unclear. CDR3 length: 14 residues. The V end lost 0 bases, the J end lost 1 base, and 8 bases lay between the germline ends. Germline values: CDR1 SGHDT, CDR2 YYEEEE. CDR3 region: CASSLGRMSYEQYF. In DNA form, the CDR3 reads TGTGCCAGCAGCTTGGGGAGAATGTCCTACGAGCAGTACTTC.

The chain combines TRBV28 with TRBJ2-7; 8 bases are shared with TRBD1. Germline CDR1 reads MDHEN; CDR2 reads SYDVKM. Trimming at V came to 4 bases and at J to 3 bases, leaving 8 bases not matched to a gene. This CDR3 is 15 amino acids long. The CDR3 nucleotides are TGTGCCAGCAGTTCCCTCCGGGACAGGAACTACGAGCAGTACTTC. This translates into CASSSLRDRNYEQYF.

This chain links TRBV6-1 with TRBJ2-5; D unresolved. TRBJ2-7 matches the DNA end more closely, so the J call is doubtful. The germline gives CDR1 MNHNS, CDR2 SASEGT. CDR3 size: 13 residues. The CDR3: CASSASPSYEQYF. The CDR3 DNA follows: TGTGCCAGCAGTGCGTCACCCTCCTACGAGCAGTACTTC.

The V call is TRBV7-2, the J call TRBJ2-7; D is perhaps TRBD1 or TRBD2 (6 bases each). The germline V gene has CDR1 SGHTA and CDR2 FQGNSA. This CDR3 contains 15 residues. V dropped 3 bases and J dropped 7 bases, with 19 bases sitting between them. The CDR3 loop is CASSFLRGEKREQYF. The CDR3 DNA follows: TGTGCCAGCAGCTTCTTAAGGGGGGAGAAGAGGGAGCAGTACTTC.

The chain couples TRBV2 to TRBJ2-7, with D unresolved. Germline V gives CDR1 SNHLY, CDR2 FYNNEI. Trimming removed 5 bases from V and 1 base from J, with 6 bases in between. The CDR3 runs to 12 residues. CDR3 protein: CASSWISYEQYF. CDR3 sequence (DNA): TGTGCCAGCAGTTGGATTTCCTACGAGCAGTACTTC.

CDR3 sequence (DNA): TGTGCCAGCTCACCTGTGGCAGGGGGCACTGAAGCTTTCTTT. This encodes CASSPVAGGTEAFF. The chain has TRBV18 and TRBJ1-1; TRBD1 matches 7 bases. This CDR3 has 14 residues. J was trimmed by 4 bases and V by 3 bases; bases with no gene match: 5. Looked up from germline, CDR1 is KGHSH and CDR2 is LQKENI.

V usage is TRBV5-1 and J usage is TRBJ2-2, with D uncertain. Germline CDR1 reads SGHRS; CDR2 reads YFSETQ. CDR3 length equals 15 residues. V dropped 2 bases and J dropped 6 bases, with 14 bases sitting between them. The CDR3 DNA reads as TGCGCCAGCAGCTTTGACACGTTCGTGGCCGGGGAGCTGTTTTTT. As protein: CASSFDTFVAGELFF.

V is TRBV2 and J is TRBJ2-7; D is unclear. This CDR3 contains 10 residues. Trimming pared 8 bases from V and 6 bases from J, leaving 8 bases between. Per the germline V gene, CDR1 is SNHLY and CDR2 is FYNNEI. The CDR3 coding sequence is TGTGCCAGCGGGCTAGTCGAGCAGTACTTC. This gives the protein CASGLVEQYF. Together with reference TRBV2 and TRBJ2-7, the CDR3 gives the full variable domain: EPEVTQTPSHQVTQMGQEVILRCVPISNHLYFYWYRQILGQKVEFLVSFYNNEISEKSEIFDDQFSVERPDGSNFTLKIRSTKLEDSAMYFCASGLVEQYFGPGTRLTVT.

As for this clone: The CDR3 does not end in the conserved phenylalanine or tryptophan, so this is likely a read error. V gene TRBV7-2 combines with J gene TRBJ1-6, with D maybe TRBD1 (5 bases). The CDR3 is 13 residues long. Germline V gives CDR1 SGHTA, CDR2 FQGNSA. Trimming stripped 1 base from V and 14 bases from J, with 12 bases between. The CDR3 sequence is CASSLDVAGTLHL. CDR3 coding DNA: TGTGCCAGCAGCTTAGATGTGGCAGGGACCCTCCACCTT.

There are a few counts of this clone. The V call is TRBV5-1, the J call TRBJ2-3; no firm D call. This CDR3 is built from 14 residues. V lost 2 bases to trimming and J lost 2 bases, with 9 bases between them. The germline gives CDR1 SGHRS, CDR2 YFSETQ. The CDR3 DNA sequence: TGCGCCAGCAGCTTAATGACGGTCACAGATACGCAGTATTTT. This sequence encodes CASSLMTVTDTQYF.

The V call is TRBV27, the J call TRBJ1-1; no definite D call. In germline, CDR1 is MNHEY, CDR2 SMNVEV (reference sequence). Trimming pared 3 bases from V and 11 bases from J, leaving 19 bases between. This CDR3 is 14 amino acids long. The DNA for the CDR3 is TGTGCCAGCAGTTTTACCTCAGGTGTGTTTGTTGCTTTCTTT. Its protein product is CASSFTSGVFVAFF.

V is TRBV5-1 and J is TRBJ2-1; D gene uncertain. V shed 0 bases and J shed 5 bases, with 6 bases lying between them. The CDR3 runs to 13 residues. Germline V gene lookup returns CDR1 SGHRS and CDR2 YFSETQ. The CDR3 sequence is CASSLGLHNEQFF. The DNA for the CDR3 is TGCGCCAGCAGCTTGGGACTTCACAATGAGCAGTTCTTC.

The J gene is TRBJ1-1, the V gene TRBV27; no firm D call. Per germline, CDR1 MNHEY and CDR2 SMNVEV (reference sequence). This CDR3 comprises 12 residues. The V and J ends lost 6 bases and 1 base respectively, with 6 bases between them. CDR3 in DNA: TGTGCCAGCAGCTCCGGGAACACTGAAGCTTTCTTT. Its protein is CASSSGNTEAFF.

The chain recombines TRBV7-9 with TRBJ2-2, with 7 nucleotides matching TRBD1. The CDR3 covers 17 residues. CDR1 and CDR2 (germline): SEHNR, FQNEAQ (reference sequence). The junction had 10 bases not matched to a gene; V was cut back by 2 bases and J by 4 bases. The CDR3 DNA sequence: TGTGCCAGCAGCTTAAGGCAGGGGACAGACCGCACCGGGGAGCTGTTTTTT. As protein: CASSLRQGTDRTGELFF.